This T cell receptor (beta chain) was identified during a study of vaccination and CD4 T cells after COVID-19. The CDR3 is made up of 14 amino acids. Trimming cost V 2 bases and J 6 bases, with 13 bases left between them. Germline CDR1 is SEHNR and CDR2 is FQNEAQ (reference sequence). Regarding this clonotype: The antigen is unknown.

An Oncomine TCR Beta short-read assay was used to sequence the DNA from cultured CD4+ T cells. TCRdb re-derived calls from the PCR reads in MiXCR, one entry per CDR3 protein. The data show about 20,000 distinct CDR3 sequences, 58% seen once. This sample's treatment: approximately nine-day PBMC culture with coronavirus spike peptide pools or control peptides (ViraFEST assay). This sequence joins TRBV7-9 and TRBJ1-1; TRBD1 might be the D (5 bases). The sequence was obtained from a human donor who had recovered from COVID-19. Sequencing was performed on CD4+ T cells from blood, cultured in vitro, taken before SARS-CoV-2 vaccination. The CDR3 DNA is TGTGCCAGCAGCTTACAAGGGTGGGGGGCTGAAGCTTTCTTT. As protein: CASSLQGWGAEAFF.